What follows are 13 T cell receptor beta chains derived from one specimen sequenced in a study of radiotherapy plus CTLA-4 blockade in lung cancer (dated by TCRdb to 2016 to 2018). To prepare the library, the immunoSEQ multiplex PCR assay was applied. Imported from immuneACCESS, the table was reduced by TCRdb to in-frame sequences with V and J called. These copies leave out some clones; in studies compared against another copy, an unresolved V gene accounts for under half, and the cause of the remainder is not known. Across this sample there are 65,000 to 100,000 clones, with roughly 87% seen only once. Jointly, the top ten make up 0.75% to 0.95% of the sample. The sample here was peripheral blood, taken from a patient treated with radiotherapy plus ipilimumab. The receptor set was obtained from a human donor with non-small cell lung cancer who had stable disease on radiotherapy plus ipilimumab.

The CDR3 loop reads CASSEAWGQALSGTF. In DNA form, the CDR3 reads TGTGCCAGCAGTGAAGCGTGGGGACAGGCCCTCTCCGGCACCTTC. V gene TRBV2 combines with J gene TRBJ1-2, with TRBD1 matching over 8 bases. Germline V gene sequence: CDR1 SNHLY, CDR2 FYNNEI. This CDR3 has 15 residues. The junction had 13 bases not matched to a gene; V was cut back by 0 bases and J by 13 bases. The whole variable domain, filled in from reference TRBV2 and TRBJ1-2, reads EPEVTQTPSHQVTQMGQEVILRCVPISNHLYFYWYRQILGQKVEFLVSFYNNEISEKSEIFDDQFSVERPDGSNFTLKIRSTKLEDSAMYFCASSEAWGQALSGTFGSGTRLTVV.

V is TRBV30 and J is TRBJ2-1, with D possibly TRBD2 on 6 matching bases. Deletions cut 3 bases from V and 4 bases from J, with 16 bases between. This CDR3 is built from 15 residues. Germline loops: CDR1 GTSNPN, CDR2 SVGIG (reference sequence). The CDR3 coding sequence is TGTGCCTGGAGGGCGGGGCCAGCCCCATACAATGAGCAGTTCTTC. Translated: CAWRAGPAPYNEQFF.

CDR3 region: CASSSSGGSSDTQYF. As DNA, the CDR3 is TGTGCCAGCAGCTCTAGCGGGGGATCTTCAGATACGCAGTATTTT. V is TRBV7-3 and J is TRBJ2-3, with 10 bases that match TRBD2. Germline-derived CDR1 and CDR2 are SGHTA and FQGTGA. The V segment lost 4 bases and the J segment 4 bases; nucleotides outside the gene matches: 5. The CDR3 spans 15 residues.

The rearrangement joins TRBV5-6 to TRBJ2-7; TRBD1 aligns across 8 bases. The CDR3 has 13 amino acids. Per the germline V gene, CDR1 is SGHDT and CDR2 is YYEEEE. The V and J ends lost 2 bases and 3 bases, in that order; junction bases with no gene match: 1. CDR3 bases: TGTGCCAGCAGCTTCGACAGGGGCTACGAGCAGTACTTC. This translates into CASSFDRGYEQYF.

CDR3 residues: CASSVFDRGGNYGYTF. CDR3 coding DNA: TGTGCCAGCAGCGTATTCGACAGGGGGGGTAACTATGGCTACACCTTC. The V call is TRBV9, the J call TRBJ1-2; TRBD1 matches 9 bases. Germline trimming cut 1 base from V and 1 base from J; bases unmatched to any gene: 5. There are 16 residues in the CDR3. Germline V lookup: CDR1 SGDLS, CDR2 YYNGEE.

The chain couples TRBV28 to TRBJ1-5; 7 bases align to TRBD1. The CDR3 spans 15 residues. Germline-derived CDR1 and CDR2 are MDHEN and SYDVKM. Losses at the gene ends were 6 bases for V and 3 bases for J; bases not matched to a gene: 8. CDR3 coding DNA: TGTGCCAGCAGCACTACAGGGGTGGCCAATCAGCCCCAGCATTTT. Protein product: CASSTTGVANQPQHF.

This clone turned up a few times. This chain uses TRBV28 with TRBJ2-7; 9 positions agree with TRBD2. The CDR3 consists of 14 residues. Per germline, CDR1 MDHEN and CDR2 SYDVKM. With 4 bases clipped from V and 5 bases from J, the junction kept 6 bases outside the gene matches. The CDR3 loop reads CASSSPSGTNEQYF. Here the CDR3 DNA reads TGTGCCAGCAGTTCACCTAGCGGGACCAACGAGCAGTACTTC.

J is TRBJ2-2 and V is TRBV7-7; no clear D. The CDR3 has 15 residues. Germline V gene lookup returns CDR1 SSHAT and CDR2 FNYEAQ (reference sequence). Trimming stripped 5 bases from V and 6 bases from J, with 16 bases between. The CDR3 here is CASSTETKSSGELFF. The DNA of the CDR3 is TGTGCCAGCAGCACGGAAACTAAATCTTCCGGGGAGCTGTTTTTT.

The chain joins TRBV6-5 to TRBJ1-4; 7 nucleotides line up with TRBD1. The CDR3 extends over 16 amino acids. The V gene end was trimmed by 4 bases and the J gene end by 8 bases; junction bases not matched to a gene: 13. Germline V gene data show CDR1 as MNHEY and CDR2 as SVGAGI. This CDR3 reads CASSFITGEVEEKLFF. The CDR3 DNA reads TGTGCCAGCAGTTTCATAACAGGGGAAGTTGAAGAAAAACTGTTTTTT.

CDR3 sequence (DNA): TGTGCCAGCAGCTTAAGCCCAGCTATGAACACTGAAGCTTTCTTT. It translates to CASSLSPAMNTEAFF. V usage is TRBV7-3 and J usage is TRBJ1-1, with no clear D. V dropped 1 base and J dropped 0 bases, with 9 bases sitting between them. Per germline, CDR1 SGHTA and CDR2 FQGTGA. The length of the CDR3 is 15 residues. Drawing the rest from reference TRBV7-3 and TRBJ1-1, the complete variable domain is GAGVSQTPSNKVTEKGKYVELRCDPISGHTALYWYRQSLGQGPEFLIYFQGTGAADDSGLPNDRFFAVRPEGSVSTLKIQRTERGDSAVYLCASSLSPAMNTEAFFGQGTRLTVV.

Regarding this clone: Other DNA sequences in this specimen translate into the identical CDR3. The CDR3 bases are TGTGCCAGCAGTACCGGGACAGGCTACTACGAGCAGTACTTC. As protein: CASSTGTGYYEQYF. The chain has TRBV6-5 and TRBJ2-7; TRBD1 agrees at 8 bases. CDR3 length equals 14 residues. V dropped 5 bases and J dropped 3; count of bases not matched to a gene: 6. Per germline, CDR1 MNHEY and CDR2 SVGAGI.

The sample holds a few counts of this clone. The chain combines TRBV7-8 with TRBJ2-1; the match to TRBD2 covers 11 bases. The CDR3 covers 19 residues. V dropped 7 bases and J dropped 5; count of bases not matched to a gene: 19. Germline CDR1 and CDR2: SGHVS and FQNEAQ. The CDR3 here is CASIPGTGKLAGAHNEQFF. As DNA, the CDR3 is TGTGCCAGCATCCCGGGGACAGGGAAACTAGCGGGAGCACACAATGAGCAGTTCTTC.

The gene calls are TRBV6-5 and TRBJ2-1; the D is unclear. The CDR3 is made up of 12 amino acids. Per the germline V gene, CDR1 is MNHEY and CDR2 is SVGAGI. The V and J ends lost 8 bases and 5 bases respectively, with 10 bases between them. The CDR3 sequence: CASGITDNEQFF. The CDR3 coding sequence is TGTGCCAGCGGCATTACGGACAATGAGCAGTTCTTC.